Listed below are T cell receptor beta chains from one sample, sequenced in a study of T cells in Graves' hyperthyroidism and ophthalmopathy. TCRdb ran MiXCR on the multiplex PCR reads and lists one entry per CDR3 protein. Of about 720,000 distinct CDR3 sequences listed, roughly 15% are singletons. Sequenced material: blood. These TCRs come from a man aged 18-30 years with Graves' hyperthyroidism. Each CDR3 is given with its conserved first and last residue. The order of the fields is D gene, clone size, J gene, V gene, CDR3 protein, CDR3 DNA. A D gene is named only where the DNA matches it firmly. Size is stated for part of the rows, as once, few or many counts, or as a class when the clone is expanded.

>.|many|TRBJ1-2|TRBV28
CASSSLGHGYTF
TGTGCCAGCAGTTCTTTAGGCCATGGCTACACCTTC
>.|.|TRBJ2-5|TRBV6-2/TRBV6-3
CASSREDGETQYF
TGTGCCAGCAGTAGGGAGGACGGGGAGACCCAGTACTTC
>TRBD1|.|TRBJ2-7|TRBV11-2
CASSSNRGPNYEQYF
TGTGCCAGCAGCTCCAACAGGGGCCCAAACTACGAGCAGTACTTC
>TRBD1|.|TRBJ1-5|TRBV4-1
CASSPRRDRGNQPQHF
TGCGCCAGCAGCCCCAGAAGGGACAGGGGAAATCAGCCCCAGCATTTT
>.|.|TRBJ1-5|TRBV6-1
CASSLRERQPQHF
TGTGCCAGCAGTTTGAGGGAGAGACAGCCCCAGCATTTT
>TRBD1|.|TRBJ1-5|TRBV28
CASSLTPGQGEGRNQPQHF
TGTGCCAGCAGTTTAACCCCGGGACAGGGGGAGGGTCGCAATCAGCCCCAGCATTTT
>TRBD2|.|TRBJ2-1|TRBV7-2
CASSFLMASGNNEQFF
TGTGCCAGCAGCTTTCTTATGGCTAGCGGCAACAATGAGCAGTTCTTC
>TRBD1|.|TRBJ1-1|TRBV29-1
CSVETGTGRFEAFF
TGCAGCGTTGAGACCGGGACAGGAAGATTTGAAGCTTTCTTT
>TRBD2|many|TRBJ2-5|TRBV30
CAWILAGGETQYF
TGTGCCTGGATTCTAGCGGGGGGGGAGACCCAGTACTTC
>TRBD1|many|TRBJ1-5|TRBV2
CASGWDSVGNQPQHF
TGTGCCAGCGGATGGGACAGCGTGGGCAATCAGCCCCAGCATTTT
>.|.|TRBJ2-7|TRBV6-2/TRBV6-3
CASSKDSPSTYEQYF
TGTGCCAGCAGCAAAGACTCCCCGTCCACCTACGAGCAGTACTTC
>.|.|TRBJ2-1|TRBV20-1
CSAPDWERGRYNEQFF
TGCAGTGCCCCGGACTGGGAGAGAGGGAGGTACAATGAGCAGTTCTTC
>TRBD2|few|TRBJ2-2|TRBV7-9
CASSDLAGKNTGELFF
TGTGCCAGCAGCGATCTAGCGGGGAAGAACACCGGGGAGCTGTTTTTT
>.|many|TRBJ1-1|TRBV12-3/TRBV12-4
CASIKDRTEAFF
TGTGCCAGCATAAAGGACCGCACTGAAGCTTTCTTT
>.|few|TRBJ2-5|TRBV6-4
CASSETSQATQYF
TGTGCCAGCAGTGAAACTAGCCAAGCGACCCAGTACTTC
>TRBD1|many|TRBJ2-7|TRBV28
CASSDTGTAYEQYF
TGTGCCAGCAGCGATACAGGGACAGCCTACGAGCAGTACTTC
>.|.|TRBJ2-7|TRBV20-1
CSVPSPPTAHRYEQYF
TGCAGTGTCCCGTCCCCCCCTACCGCCCACCGTTACGAGCAGTACTTC
>.|.|TRBJ1-1|TRBV2
CASTEQGVNTEAFF
TGTGCCAGCACTGAACAGGGAGTGAACACTGAAGCTTTCTTT
>.|.|TRBJ1-1|TRBV15
CATSRPGPLF
TGTGCCACCAGCAGGCCGGGACCGCTCTTT
>TRBD2|.|TRBJ2-1|TRBV29-1
CSGVGTSGSFNEQFF
TGCAGCGGTGTTGGGACTAGCGGGAGTTTCAATGAGCAGTTCTTC
>.|few|TRBJ2-2|TRBV9
CASSVRGSHTGELFF
TGTGCCAGCAGCGTAAGGGGCTCACACACCGGGGAGCTGTTTTTT
>TRBD1|.|TRBJ1-2|TRBV7-9
CASSFGQGGYGYTF
TGTGCCAGCAGCTTTGGACAGGGGGGATATGGCTACACCTTC
>.|few|TRBJ2-5|TRBV6-1
CASSRQGQPQETQYF
TGTGCCAGCAGTCGCCAAGGACAGCCTCAAGAGACCCAGTACTTC
>TRBD2|.|TRBJ2-1|TRBV10-3
CAISASGEGLKGHNEQFF
TGTGCCATCAGTGCCTCCGGGGAGGGTCTTAAAGGTCACAATGAGCAGTTCTTC
>TRBD2|many|TRBJ2-7|TRBV6-2/TRBV6-3
CASSYRLAGIYEQYF
TGTGCCAGCAGTTACAGGTTAGCGGGAATCTACGAGCAGTACTTC
>TRBD1|few|TRBJ1-5|TRBV28
CASSIGTGMQPQHF
TGTGCCAGCAGTATTGGGACAGGGATGCAGCCCCAGCATTTT
>.|.|TRBJ2-2|TRBV19
CASTLEDTGELFF
TGTGCCAGTACCCTAGAGGACACCGGGGAGCTGTTTTTT
>.|few|TRBJ2-3|TRBV28
CASSRLGAGASTDTQYF
TGTGCCAGCAGTCGACTGGGGGCGGGAGCCTCCACAGATACGCAGTATTTT
>TRBD2|many|TRBJ2-1|TRBV9
CASSVMREGEQFF
TGTGCCAGCAGCGTAATGCGGGAGGGTGAGCAGTTCTTC
>TRBD2|many|TRBJ2-7|TRBV6-2/TRBV6-3
CASSRLAQQYF
TGTGCCAGCAGTCGACTAGCGCAGCAGTACTTC
>TRBD1|.|TRBJ1-3|TRBV19
CATRRTGNIGNTIYF
TGTGCCACCCGCCGGACAGGGAATATTGGAAACACCATATATTTT
>.|.|TRBJ2-3|TRBV10-1
CASSESEGLTDTQYF
TGCGCCAGCAGTGAGTCTGAGGGGCTCACAGATACGCAGTATTTT
>.|few|TRBJ2-5|TRBV11-3
CASSLDWTGQETQYF
TGTGCCAGCAGCTTAGATTGGACGGGCCAAGAGACCCAGTACTTC
>.|few|TRBJ2-7|TRBV27
CASSPGHEPSYEQYF
TGTGCCAGCAGTCCGGGACACGAGCCCTCCTACGAGCAGTACTTC
>.|.|TRBJ2-1|TRBV7-6
CASSLGRGRTKDEQFF
TGTGCCAGCAGCTTAGGGAGGGGGCGCACGAAAGATGAGCAGTTCTTC
>TRBD2|few|TRBJ2-1|TRBV18
CASSFSSGRADNEQFF
TGTGCCAGCTCATTCTCTAGCGGGAGGGCCGACAATGAGCAGTTCTTC
>TRBD2|once|TRBJ2-1|TRBV7-3
CAGSLDSGSGNEQFF
TGTGCCGGCAGCTTAGACAGCGGGAGTGGCAATGAGCAGTTCTTC
>.|few|TRBJ2-5|TRBV11-3
CASSSAFDSQETQYF
TGTGCCAGCAGCTCCGCCTTCGACAGTCAAGAGACCCAGTACTTC
>.|few|TRBJ2-2|TRBV28
CASSPLGPGELFF
TGTGCCAGCAGCCCCCTCGGGCCCGGGGAGCTGTTTTTT
>.|.|TRBJ1-1|TRBV6-4
CASSSGAENTEAFF
TGTGCCAGCAGTTCAGGGGCCGAGAACACTGAAGCTTTCTTT
>.|many|TRBJ2-7|TRBV7-2
CASSLDRYYEQYF
TGTGCCAGCAGCCTGGACAGATACTACGAGCAGTACTTC
>.|.|TRBJ2-1|TRBV12-3/TRBV12-4
CASSLSVTANEQFF
TGTGCCAGCAGTTTATCTGTGACAGCGAATGAGCAGTTCTTC
>TRBD2|few|TRBJ2-1|TRBV19
CASSIPLTGGPAIPYNEQFF
TGTGCCAGTAGTATCCCATTGACGGGAGGGCCTGCCATACCCTACAATGAGCAGTTCTTC
>TRBD1|few|TRBJ1-2|TRBV4-2
CASSPTGQGAGGYTF
TGTGCCAGCAGCCCTACTGGACAGGGGGCCGGTGGCTACACCTTC
>TRBD2|many|TRBJ2-7|TRBV20-1
CSASTSGIGEQYF
TGCAGTGCTAGTACTAGCGGGATAGGCGAGCAGTACTTC
>.|few|TRBJ1-6|TRBV7-2
CASSPVGSPLHF
TGTGCCAGCAGCCCAGTAGGGTCACCCCTCCACTTT
>.|.|TRBJ2-7|TRBV20-1
CSARDTSGANEQYF
TGCAGTGCTAGGGATACTAGTGGGGCGAACGAGCAGTACTTC
>TRBD2|few|TRBJ2-1|TRBV30
CAWSKASGLSSYNEQFF
TGTGCCTGGAGTAAGGCTAGCGGGCTGAGCTCCTACAATGAGCAGTTCTTC
>.|.|TRBJ2-7|TRBV5-1
CASSLGGPGWTAPWGYEQYF
TGCGCCAGCAGCTTGGGGGGACCGGGCTGGACAGCCCCTTGGGGATACGAGCAGTACTTC